These 28 T cell receptor beta chains were all obtained from the same sample, sequenced in a study of metastatic and nonmetastatic thyroid tumors (TCRdb year 2020). Preparation of the library involved PCR. Sequencing was carried out with an Illumina HiSeq 4000. The public reads were quality trimmed at Q25 with fastp and then assembled into clones with MiXCR by TCRdb, keeping productive beta chains. The sample profile shows some 17,000 clones; roughly 20% of them were found once. The ten largest clones add up to approximately 7.6% of the sample. Before undergoing thyroid surgery, none of the patients had been given any kind of treatment. Source material: adjacent normal tissue. These TCRs come from a female donor with papillary thyroid cancer or a benign thyroid nodule (not recorded which). Some clones in this sample may be carry-over from other donors' samples.

The sample holds many counts of this clone. This chain connects TRBV4-2 to TRBJ2-2, with TRBD2 matching 16 bases. Trimming removed 4 bases from V and 4 bases from J; junction bases left unmatched: 3. Germline V gives CDR1 LGHNA, CDR2 YNFKEQ. The CDR3 is 17 residues long. CDR3: CASSPGTSGGGTGELFF. The CDR3 DNA sequence: TGTGCCAGCAGCCCAGGGACTAGCGGGGGGGGCACCGGGGAGCTGTTTTTT.

In its sample, this clone was seen a few times. The rearrangement joins TRBV9 to TRBJ2-2, with D unclear. Between the trimmed V and J ends, which lost 4 bases and 4 bases, there was a span of 17 bases. Per the germline V gene, CDR1 is SGDLS and CDR2 is YYNGEE. CDR3 size: 16 residues. As DNA, the CDR3 is TGTGCCAGCAGCCCCCGTTTGTTGTGGGTCACCGGGGAGCTGTTTTTT. Its protein is CASSPRLLWVTGELFF.

Here the CDR3 DNA reads TGTGCCAGCAGCTCGAGACAGAGAGCCAGTCAGAGCACTGAAGCTTTCTTT. Residues: CASSSRQRASQSTEAFF. The J gene is TRBJ1-1, the V gene TRBV11-2, with TRBD1 as a possible D gene (5 bases). CDR1 is SGHAT and CDR2 is FQNNGV in the germline V gene. The CDR3 covers 17 residues. Trimming left V 4 bases short and J 4 bases short, with 22 bases between.

There are a few counts of this clone. V usage is TRBV6-2 or TRBV6-3 and J usage is TRBJ2-1, with 7 bases matching TRBD1. The CDR3 spans 15 residues. With 2 bases clipped from V and 0 bases from J, the junction kept 1 base outside the gene matches. CDR1 and CDR2 (germline): MNHEY, SVGEGT. CDR3 amino acids: CASSYGTASYNEQFF. The CDR3 nucleotides read TGTGCCAGCAGTTACGGGACAGCCTCCTACAATGAGCAGTTCTTC.

This clone was recorded many times. The chain couples TRBV2 to TRBJ2-5; 8 positions match TRBD1. Germline assignment: CDR1 SNHLY and CDR2 FYNNEI. The CDR3 is 14 residues long. J was trimmed by 5 bases and V by 4 bases; bases with no gene match: 6. The CDR3 sequence is CASSGTGSGETQYF. DNA of the CDR3: TGTGCCAGCAGTGGGACAGGGTCGGGGGAGACCCAGTACTTC.

The sample holds a few counts of this clone. The chain couples TRBV6-1 to TRBJ1-5; 9 bases align to TRBD1. From germline, CDR1 is MNHNS and CDR2 SASEGT. J gave up 10 bases and V 6 bases, and 7 bases lay outside the gene matches. The CDR3 has 13 residues. The CDR3 protein is CASRGQGGHPQHF. DNA of the CDR3: TGTGCCAGCAGGGGACAGGGAGGTCATCCCCAGCATTTT.

In this sample, this clone turned up many times. The V gene is TRBV11-1, the J gene TRBJ2-7; D perhaps matches TRBD1 (6 bases). There are 16 residues in the CDR3. From germline, CDR1 is SGHAT and CDR2 FQDESV (reference sequence). V was pared by 1 base and J by 0 bases, with 13 bases between. In DNA form, the CDR3 reads TGTGCCAGCAGCTTAGGGGGGCCTTATAGCTCCTACGAGCAGTACTTC. Translation gives CASSLGGPYSSYEQYF.

This clone has at least ten counts. A much larger clone lies a single base off, so this may be a read error. The same CDR3 can be traced to other DNA sequences in this sample. This chain links TRBV11-1 with TRBJ2-7, with D perhaps matching TRBD1 or TRBD2 (5 bases each). The CDR3 has 14 residues. V shed 5 bases and J shed 0 bases, with 11 bases lying between them. Germline CDR1 SGHAT, CDR2 FQDESV (reference sequence). DNA for the CDR3: TGTGCCAGCAGCCCGGGGCAAAGCTCCTACGAGCAGTACTTC. Protein product: CASSPGQSSYEQYF.

This clone is labeled as medium-sized. The chain carries TRBV28 and TRBJ2-7; 12 positions match TRBD2. Germline V gene data show CDR1 as MDHEN and CDR2 as SYDVKM. Losses at the gene ends were 6 bases for V and 6 bases for J; bases not matched to a gene: 15. This CDR3 region has 17 residues. As DNA, the CDR3 is TGTGCCAGCAGCCGGACTAGCGGGAATTCCCCCTTTACCGAGCAGTACTTC. It encodes CASSRTSGNSPFTEQYF.

The chain recombines TRBV20-1 with TRBJ2-7; D gene unclear. Germline CDR1 DFQATT, CDR2 SNEGSKA (reference sequence). Trimming stripped 4 bases from V and 0 bases from J, with 16 bases between. There are 15 residues in the CDR3. As DNA, the CDR3 is TGCAGTGCTAAAGGGATTTTAGGAGACTCCTACGAGCAGTACTTC. It translates to CSAKGILGDSYEQYF.

The chain couples TRBV28 to TRBJ1-5; the D is unclear. Germline-derived CDR1 and CDR2 are MDHEN and SYDVKM. The CDR3 length is 13 residues. The V gene lost 5 bases and the J gene lost 1 base, with 6 bases spanning the gap. CDR3 loop: CASSRQSNQPQHF. For the CDR3, the DNA is TGTGCCAGCAGTAGGCAAAGCAATCAGCCCCAGCATTTT.

This clone is labeled as medium-sized. The chain combines TRBV6-2 or TRBV6-3 with TRBJ1-2; a possible D gene is TRBD1 (6 bases). Trimming removed 6 bases from V and 4 bases from J, with 12 bases in between. Germline V gene data show CDR1 as MNHEY and CDR2 as SVGEGT. The CDR3 sequence is 13 residues long. The DNA of the CDR3 is TGTGCCAGCAGCCAACAGGGTGGCTATGGCTACACCTTC. It specifies CASSQQGGYGYTF.

This clone showed up just a few times. The chain recombines TRBV2 with TRBJ1-2, with 7 bases matching TRBD1. The CDR3 has 14 amino acids. Germline CDR1 SNHLY, CDR2 FYNNEI. V shed 4 bases and J 4 bases; nucleotides not matched to a gene: 6. The CDR3 protein is CASSAQGPTYGYTF. The CDR3 DNA follows: TGTGCCAGCAGTGCACAGGGGCCGACCTATGGCTACACCTTC.

This clone is termed medium-sized. The chain joins TRBV28 to TRBJ2-7, with D perhaps TRBD2 (6 bases). The V end lost 10 bases, the J end lost 2 bases, and 18 bases lay between the germline ends. In germline, CDR1 is MDHEN, CDR2 SYDVKM. The CDR3 totals 14 residues. The CDR3 coding sequence is TGTGCCACTTCGACTAGTTTCGGTGCCTACGAGCAGTACTTC. Translated: CATSTSFGAYEQYF.

The table lists this clone with a count of one. The gene calls are TRBV11-3 and TRBJ1-6; D is perhaps TRBD1 (5 bases). Germline V CDR1 and CDR2: SGHNT, YENEEA. Trimming shortened V by 5 bases and J by 11 bases, and 19 bases separated the two germline ends. CDR3 length: 15 amino acids. The CDR3 DNA is TGTGCCAGCAGCAGACGGACGGGGGATAGGACACCCCTCCACTTT. Protein: CASSRRTGDRTPLHF.

Details on this clone: A much larger clonotype is one base distant, so this may be a read error. The J gene is TRBJ2-2, the V gene TRBV20-1, with 9 bases lining up with TRBD2. Germline CDR1 reads DFQATT; CDR2 reads SNEGSKA (reference sequence). The CDR3 extends over 15 amino acids. Trimming cost V 3 bases and J 6 bases; bases outside gene matches: 8. CDR3 residues: CSASVGGRAAGELFF. CDR3 sequence (DNA): TGCAGTGCTAGTGTGGGCGGGAGGGCCGCCGGGGAGCTGTTTTTT.

This clone is medium-sized in the sample. This sequence joins TRBV25-1 and TRBJ1-2; D gene ambiguous. The V end was cut by 1 base, the J end by 5 bases, with 11 bases between. CDR3 length: 14 residues. Germline values: CDR1 MGHDK, CDR2 SYGVNS. As DNA, the CDR3 is TGTGCCAGCAGTGAATTAGGGAGGGAATATGGCTACACCTTC. Its translation is CASSELGREYGYTF.

This clone was counted ten times or more. The chain links TRBV4-1 to TRBJ2-2, with D perhaps matching TRBD1 (5 bases). This CDR3 has 14 residues. V lost 6 bases and J lost 0, with 8 bases in between. CDR1 is MGHRA, CDR2 YSYEKL, per germline. The CDR3 sequence is CASSQGPNTGELFF. Written as DNA, the CDR3 is TGCGCCAGCAGTCAGGGCCCGAACACCGGGGAGCTGTTTTTT.

By share, this clone counts as medium-sized (0.01 to 0.1%). J is TRBJ2-1 and V is TRBV11-2; possibly TRBD2 for D (6 bases). The CDR3 sequence is 15 residues long. CDR1 and CDR2 (germline): SGHAT, FQNNGV. Between the trimmed V and J ends, which lost 0 bases and 3 bases, there was a span of 9 bases. The CDR3 loop reads CASSLESGSYNEQFF. DNA for the CDR3: TGTGCCAGCAGCTTAGAGTCCGGGAGCTACAATGAGCAGTTCTTC.

The chain links TRBV11-2 to TRBJ2-7, with 13 positions matching TRBD2. Germline V gives CDR1 SGHAT, CDR2 FQNNGV. The CDR3 has 16 amino acids. The V segment lost 2 bases and the J segment 3 bases; nucleotides outside the gene matches: 4. As DNA, the CDR3 is TGTGCCAGCAGCTTATTACTAGCGGGAGGGTGCTACGAGCAGTACTTC. This encodes CASSLLLAGGCYEQYF.

This chain joins TRBV20-1 and TRBJ2-7; perhaps TRBD2 as D (6 bases). V lost 3 bases, J lost 8 bases, and 23 bases lay in between. Germline assignment: CDR1 DFQATT and CDR2 SNEGSKA (reference sequence). CDR3 length: 15 residues. In DNA, the CDR3 is TGCAGTGCTAGGAGGTCCGGGACTCCGGGGAACCAGCAGTACTTC. Translation: CSARRSGTPGNQQYF.

Ten or more counts support this clone. The germline gene is not matched at one end of the junction; a read error may be the cause. The V call is TRBV7-2, the J call TRBJ2-1; 12 positions match TRBD2. CDR3 length: 14 amino acids. The germline V gene encodes CDR1 SGHTA and CDR2 FQGNSA. The CDR3 bases are TGTGCCAGCAGACCCCCACTAGCGGGAGGCCCCTGGGTTTTC. Translation: CASRPPLAGGPWVF.

This clone occurred a few times. One end of the junction does not line up with germline, which may come from a read error. The CDR3 loop is CASNRSRENTGELFF. The DNA of the CDR3 is TGTGCCAGCAATAGGAGTCGTGAGAACACCGGTGAGCTGTTTTTT. J is TRBJ2-2 and V is TRBV6-1; D gene uncertain. The CDR3 sequence is 15 residues long. Germline-derived CDR1 and CDR2 are MNHNS and SASEGT.

V gene TRBV2 combines with J gene TRBJ1-2; D possibly corresponds to TRBD1 (5 bases). Germline V gene data show CDR1 as SNHLY and CDR2 as FYNNEI. V was shortened by 4 bases and J by 8 bases, with 17 bases between the two germline ends. This CDR3 is built from 14 residues. The CDR3: CASSAEGRGGGYTF. CDR3 DNA sequence: TGTGCCAGCAGTGCGGAGGGGAGGGGTGGAGGCTACACCTTC.

The rearrangement links TRBV29-1 to TRBJ2-3, with D possibly TRBD1 on 7 matching bases. The length of the CDR3 is 10 residues. CDR1 and CDR2 from the germline V gene are SQVTM and ANQGSEA. The V gene lost 6 bases and the J gene lost 15 bases, with 16 bases spanning the gap. CDR3 nucleotide sequence: TGCAGCGTCATGCGGGACAGCACATATTTT. The encoded protein is CSVMRDSTYF.

This clone was detected ten times or more. The genes are TRBV5-1 and TRBJ1-3, with 8 bases that match TRBD1. Germline assignment: CDR1 SGHRS and CDR2 YFSETQ. The CDR3 covers 15 residues. Trimming at V came to 2 bases and at J to 0 bases, leaving 1 base not matched to a gene. The CDR3 reads CASSFDRGSGNTIYF. CDR3 DNA sequence: TGCGCCAGCAGCTTCGACAGGGGCTCTGGAAACACCATATATTTT.

CDR3 nucleotide sequence: TGTGCCAGCGCGCCCTTAGGAGCTTGGTCCAACGTCCTGACTTTC. Residues: CASAPLGAWSNVLTF. This sequence joins TRBV7-8 and TRBJ2-6; D unresolved. Germline V gene data show CDR1 as SGHVS and CDR2 as FQNEAQ. Trimming removed 8 bases at V and 8 bases at J, with 19 bases between. The CDR3 is 15 amino acids.

This clone was counted ten times or more. The chain couples TRBV20-1 to TRBJ1-1; TRBD1 matches 7 bases. This CDR3 contains 16 residues. In germline, CDR1 is DFQATT, CDR2 SNEGSKA (reference sequence). V was clipped by 2 bases and J by 0 bases; unmatched bases: 9. This CDR3 is CSARILTGALNTEAFF. The CDR3, as DNA: TGCAGTGCTAGAATTTTAACAGGGGCTTTGAACACTGAAGCTTTCTTT.